The table lists the clone carrying this T cell receptor (beta chain) with a count of one. Its antigen is unidentified. This entry is derived from a study of OX40 agonist ivuxolimab in advanced cancers. Study-level background: Ivuxolimab was delivered to patients intravenously every 2 weeks at doses spanning 0.01 to 10 mg/kg. Dose-escalation patients suffered from hepatocellular carcinoma, melanoma, renal cell or head and neck cancer. General study results and limits: Expanded clones belonging to CD8+ T cells outnumbered, on average, those of CD4+. With doses of 0.1 to 3.0 mg/kg, CD4+ and CD8+ blood T cells had undergone clonal expansion by week 6.

Clones were read by immunoSEQ multiplex PCR, and TCRdb kept only the in-frame ones, dropping some. Seen here are roughly 58,000 clones, roughly 89% observed once, and the top ten hold over 0.6%. Trimming took 4 bases from V and 4 from J, leaving 16 bases between them. CDR1 is MGHRA and CDR2 is YSYEKL in the germline V gene. This CDR3 is 15 amino acids long. The J gene is TRBJ2-5, the V gene TRBV4-1, with D perhaps TRBD2 (5 bases). This receptor was identified in an adult with an advanced solid tumor such as melanoma, head and neck, liver or kidney cancer. The starting material was CD4+ or CD8+ T cells sorted from blood, obtained in a trial of the OX40 agonist ivuxolimab. The CDR3 loop reads CASSPGIGNRETQYF. In DNA, the CDR3 is TGCGCCAGCAGCCCCGGGATTGGAAACCGAGAGACCCAGTACTTC.